A selection of T cell receptor beta chains follows, all from one sample in a study of blood T cell repertoires in COVID-19. Produced via immunoSEQ multiplex PCR; TCRdb's table is partial and in-frame only. Among some 200,000 clones listed, around nine tenths were seen once. Sequenced sample: peripheral blood. Source of these receptors: a woman aged 65 to 85 with COVID-19, enrolled during active disease. Both conserved end residues are part of each CDR3. D genes are given only for firm matches. Where a row states a size, it is once, few, many or the class of an expanded clone; other rows omit it.

j_gene	v_gene	d_gene	len	abundance	CDR3aa	CDR3nt
TRBJ2-7	TRBV11-2	TRBD1	15	few	CASSLGRGQTYEQYF	TGTGCCAGCAGCTTAGGCAGGGGGCAAACCTACGAGCAGTACTTC
TRBJ1-3	TRBV6-5	TRBD1	14	NA	CASRLDRNGNTIYF	TGTGCCAGCAGGTTGGACAGGAATGGAAACACCATATATTTT
TRBJ2-1	TRBV7-2	TRBD2	17	NA	CASSLAVTSVGEAEQFF	TGTGCCAGCAGCTTAGCCGTGACTAGCGTGGGGGAGGCTGAGCAGTTCTTC
TRBJ2-1	TRBV7-6	TRBD2	15	few	CASSPGLASYNEQFF	TGTGCCAGCAGCCCTGGACTAGCGTCCTACAATGAGCAGTTCTTC
TRBJ1-1	TRBV5-1	TRBD1	14	NA	CASRQDRESGEAFF	TGCGCCAGCAGACAAGACAGGGAATCGGGTGAAGCTTTCTTT
TRBJ2-1	TRBV16	TRBD1	15	NA	CASSRPGTGRNEQFF	TGTGCCAGCAGCAGACCCGGGACAGGGCGCAATGAGCAGTTCTTC
TRBJ1-2	TRBV12-3/TRBV12-4	NA	13	once	CASRLTGSSGYTF	TGTGCCAGCAGGTTGACAGGCTCCTCTGGCTACACCTTC
TRBJ2-7	TRBV11-3	NA	14	NA	CASSLAGKTYEQYF	TGTGCCAGCAGCTTAGCTGGCAAAACCTACGAGCAGTACTTC
TRBJ1-5	TRBV7-2	TRBD1	15	NA	CASSRAGGSNQPQHF	TGTGCCAGCAGCAGAGCAGGGGGAAGCAATCAGCCCCAGCATTTT
TRBJ1-6	TRBV19	NA	14	NA	CASNFPTYNSPLHF	TGTGCCAGTAACTTCCCAACGTATAATTCACCCCTCCACTTT
TRBJ1-1	TRBV9	TRBD1	15	NA	CASSAGTGYNAEAFF	TGTGCCAGCAGCGCCGGGACAGGCTATAATGCTGAAGCTTTCTTT
TRBJ1-2	TRBV7-2	TRBD1	15	NA	CASSLGTGGSYGYTF	TGTGCCAGCAGCCTTGGGACAGGGGGCAGCTATGGCTACACCTTC
TRBJ2-3	TRBV27	NA	15	NA	CATRGDRSRTDTQYF	TGTGCCACCCGCGGGGACAGATCTCGCACAGATACGCAGTATTTT
TRBJ1-5	TRBV28	NA	14	NA	CASSLFGGLWPQHF	TGTGCCAGCAGTTTATTTGGGGGACTTTGGCCCCAGCATTTT
TRBJ2-7	TRBV18	NA	12	NA	CASSPRVGEQYF	TGTGCCAGCTCACCTCGGGTGGGTGAGCAGTACTTC
TRBJ1-2	TRBV29-1	NA	13	once	CSVPSRSIYGYTF	TGCAGCGTCCCGTCCCGCTCTATCTATGGCTACACCTTC
TRBJ2-1	TRBV30	TRBD2	17	NA	CAWSFWRTSGKNNEQFF	TGTGCCTGGAGTTTTTGGCGAACTAGCGGAAAGAACAATGAGCAGTTCTTC
TRBJ1-1	TRBV6-5	NA	15	NA	CASSYYGHMNTEAFF	TGTGCCAGCAGTTACTATGGACACATGAACACTGAAGCTTTCTTT
TRBJ2-5	TRBV6-2/TRBV6-3	NA	13	NA	CASSRQQQETQYF	TGTGCCAGCAGCCGACAGCAGCAAGAGACCCAGTACTTC
TRBJ2-1	TRBV24-1	TRBD1	13	once	CATRRTGTNEQFF	TGTGCCACCAGAAGGACAGGGACCAATGAGCAGTTCTTC
TRBJ1-2	TRBV27	TRBD1	15	NA	CASSATTGGWYGYTF	TGTGCCAGCAGTGCTACGACAGGGGGCTGGTATGGCTACACCTTC
TRBJ1-1	TRBV27	TRBD1	14	once	CASSSIDRGTEAFF	TGTGCCAGCAGTTCCATCGACAGGGGGACTGAAGCTTTCTTT
TRBJ1-5	TRBV3-1/TRBV3-2	TRBD1	15	NA	CASSQRGQGVRPQHF	TGTGCCAGCAGCCAAAGGGGACAGGGGGTACGGCCCCAGCATTTT
TRBJ1-1	TRBV19	NA	14	once	CASRYRGMNTEAFF	TGTGCCAGTCGATATAGGGGAATGAACACTGAAGCTTTCTTT
TRBJ2-2	TRBV7-2	TRBD2	15	NA	CASSLVGGRTGELFF	TGTGCCAGCAGCTTAGTAGGCGGGAGGACCGGGGAGCTGTTTTTT
TRBJ1-6	TRBV28	TRBD1	17	few	CASRPTGQSWGNSPLHF	TGTGCCAGCAGGCCAACGGGACAGTCCTGGGGAAATTCACCCCTCCACTTT
TRBJ2-1	TRBV15	TRBD2	16	NA	CATSRSGPSGRNEQFF	TGTGCCACCAGCCGATCTGGTCCCAGCGGGAGAAATGAGCAGTTCTTC
TRBJ2-1	TRBV28	NA	16	NA	CASSFFSGTEGNEQFF	TGTGCCAGCAGTTTTTTTTCCGGGACTGAGGGCAATGAGCAGTTCTTC
TRBJ2-4	TRBV10-3	TRBD1	17	NA	CAISGSGTGSAKNIQYF	TGTGCCATCAGTGGGTCCGGGACAGGGTCAGCCAAAAACATTCAGTACTTC
TRBJ1-2	TRBV5-1	NA	13	NA	CASSLTADYGYTF	TGCGCCAGCAGCTTGACGGCGGACTATGGCTACACCTTC
TRBJ1-5	TRBV6-1	NA	14	NA	CASSYGTNNQPQHF	TGTGCCAGCAGCTACGGGACAAATAATCAGCCCCAGCATTTT
TRBJ1-3	TRBV7-2	NA	15	few	CASSLSVNSGNTIYF	TGTGCCAGCAGCTTATCAGTGAACTCTGGAAACACCATATATTTT
TRBJ1-1	TRBV19	NA	16	NA	CASSKGSGRVNTEAFF	TGTGCCAGTAGTAAGGGTTCTGGCAGGGTGAACACTGAAGCTTTCTTT
TRBJ2-2	TRBV18	TRBD2	14	NA	CASSPGTGGRELFF	TGTGCCAGCTCACCAGGAACGGGAGGAAGGGAGCTGTTTTTT
TRBJ1-5	TRBV18	TRBD1	20	NA	CASSPTAIRQGRYGNQPQHF	TGTGCCAGCTCACCCACGGCAATAAGACAGGGGAGGTATGGCAATCAGCCCCAGCATTTT
TRBJ1-4	TRBV3-1/TRBV3-2	NA	14	NA	CASSQGAFNEKLFF	TGTGCCAGCAGCCAAGGGGCCTTCAATGAAAAACTGTTTTTT
TRBJ2-1	TRBV7-9	TRBD2	15	NA	CASSLGRGSYNEQFF	TGTGCCAGCAGCTTAGGCCGCGGGAGCTACAATGAGCAGTTCTTC
TRBJ1-1	TRBV30	NA	12	NA	CACGHRGTEAFF	TGTGCCTGTGGACACCGAGGGACTGAAGCTTTCTTT
TRBJ2-1	TRBV10-3	TRBD2	14	once	CAIKGSGTVNEQFF	TGTGCCATCAAAGGAAGCGGGACGGTCAATGAGCAGTTCTTC
TRBJ1-2	TRBV2	TRBD1	13	NA	CASSGTANYGYTF	TGTGCCAGCAGCGGGACAGCGAACTATGGCTACACCTTC
TRBJ2-2	TRBV3-1/TRBV3-2	TRBD2	17	NA	CASSRQTSGTYTGELFF	TGTGCCAGCAGCCGACAGACTAGCGGGACATACACCGGGGAGCTGTTTTTT
TRBJ1-1	TRBV9	NA	14	NA	CASSVGPRDTEAFF	TGTGCCAGCAGCGTAGGTCCGAGGGACACTGAAGCTTTCTTT